This T cell receptor (beta chain) was captured in a study of T cells in tumors after PD-1 blockade. Study information: During anti-PD-1 treatment, some patients continued daily vismodegib 150 mg.

Germline CDR1 and CDR2: SEHNR and FQNEAQ (reference sequence). CDR3 length equals 16 residues. Trimming stripped 5 bases from V and 0 bases from J, with 14 bases between. The method was immunoSEQ multiplex PCR; TCRdb's version includes in-frame clones alone and lacks a portion of them. The sample contains some 9,300 clones, 65% to 80% of which appear only once. Study findings and constraints: After therapy, most expanded exhausted CD8+ clones were absent pre-treatment, suggesting clonal replacement. Peripheral recruitment is suggested, as some novel exhausted tumor clones were in pre-treatment blood.

Remarks on this clone: What it recognizes is unknown.

This receptor was taken from a human donor with basal cell carcinoma. The starting material was tumor tissue, obtained after anti-PD-1 treatment. The chain carries TRBV7-9 and TRBJ2-1; D possibly corresponds to TRBD2 (5 bases). Written as DNA, the CDR3 is TGTGCCAGCAGCCCGAGGACGGGAAGCTCCTACAATGAGCAGTTCTTC. The encoded protein is CASSPRTGSSYNEQFF.